Listed below are T cell receptor beta chains from one sample, sequenced in a study of T-cell reconstitution after alpha-beta-depleted transplantation in children. TCRdb itself ran the PCR reads through MiXCR, one entry per CDR3 protein. The sample carries around 500,000 distinct CDR3 sequences, 9.5% to 15% recorded once. The input for sequencing was PBMCs from the stem cell graft donor, taken from the stem cell graft. The receptors here all came from a human donor who donated a stem cell graft to a child with combined immunodeficiency. Both conserved end residues are part of each CDR3. A D gene is named only where the DNA matches it firmly. Part of the rows lack a size; the others show once, few, many or a class for expanded clones.

cdr3_aa cdr3_nt j_call clone_size d_call v_call
CASRCKRGSYYEQYF TGTGCAAGTCGCTGCAAGCGGGGCAGTTATTACGAGCAGTACTTC TRBJ2-7 few NA TRBV12-2
CASSLAVAYEQYF TGTGCCAGCAGCTTGGCAGTTGCCTACGAGCAGTACTTC TRBJ2-7 few NA TRBV5-6
CASSFPTSGGNKYEQYF TGTGCCAGCAGTTTCCCGACTAGCGGGGGGAATAAGTACGAGCAGTACTTC TRBJ2-7 few TRBD2 TRBV12-3/TRBV12-4
CASSLRRGGYNEQFF TGTGCCAGCAGCTTAAGGCGGGGGGGATACAATGAGCAGTTCTTC TRBJ2-1 few TRBD2 TRBV7-3
CASRPGHFQETQYF TGTGCCAGCAGACCGGGACACTTCCAAGAGACCCAGTACTTC TRBJ2-5 few NA TRBV27
CAISRSEGGSYGNTIYF TGTGCCATCAGTCGCTCGGAGGGGGGGTCGTACGGAAACACCATATATTTT TRBJ1-3 NA NA TRBV10-3
CSVEGGLAGVIDTQYF TGCAGCGTTGAAGGGGGACTAGCGGGAGTTATAGATACGCAGTATTTT TRBJ2-3 few TRBD2 TRBV29-1
CASSQGARTFEPQHF TGCGCCAGCAGCCAAGGGGCCCGGACCTTTGAGCCCCAGCATTTT TRBJ1-5 NA NA TRBV4-1
CSARDPPEWGVAYEQYF TGCAGTGCTAGAGATCCGCCGGAGTGGGGGGTCGCGTACGAGCAGTACTTC TRBJ2-7 few NA TRBV20-1
CATSDHGDYQPQHF TGTGCCACCAGTGATCACGGAGACTATCAGCCCCAGCATTTT TRBJ1-5 NA NA TRBV24-1
CASSSDRVTQPQHF TGTGCCAGCAGTTCGGACAGGGTCACACAGCCCCAGCATTTT TRBJ1-5 few TRBD1 TRBV6-5
CASSPRGTGPYNEQFF TGTGCCAGCAGCCCCCGAGGGACAGGGCCCTACAATGAGCAGTTCTTC TRBJ2-1 few TRBD1 TRBV7-8
CASSSPQDEKLFF TGTGCCAGCAGTTCCCCCCAAGATGAAAAACTGTTTTTT TRBJ1-4 NA NA TRBV28
CASSYLAGQVGEQYF TGTGCCAGCAGTTATCTTGCAGGACAGGTAGGAGAGCAGTACTTC TRBJ2-7 few TRBD1 TRBV6-2/TRBV6-3
CASSLEWGSGETQYF TGTGCCAGCAGCTTAGAGTGGGGGAGTGGAGAGACCCAGTACTTC TRBJ2-5 NA NA TRBV11-1
CASSLRFLGPYEQYF TGTGCCAGCAGCCTGAGATTCCTTGGCCCCTACGAGCAGTACTTC TRBJ2-7 NA NA TRBV5-6
CASSLSGEVGIQYF TGTGCCAGCAGCTTATCAGGGGAAGTCGGCATTCAGTACTTC TRBJ2-4 few NA TRBV7-2
CASNLGLAEGEFF TGTGCCAGTAATTTGGGACTAGCGGAGGGGGAGTTCTTC TRBJ2-1 NA TRBD2 TRBV19
CASSLATFREKLFF TGCGCCAGCAGCTTGGCAACGTTCAGAGAAAAACTGTTTTTT TRBJ1-4 NA NA TRBV5-1
CASSQGFAGGTEQFF TGCGCCAGCAGCCAAGGCTTTGCGGGAGGTACGGAGCAGTTCTTC TRBJ2-1 many TRBD2 TRBV4-3
CASSLRGSPYEQYF TGTGCCAGCAGCTTACGGGGGAGTCCCTACGAGCAGTACTTC TRBJ2-7 NA NA TRBV7-9
CASSRGTGKELFF TGTGCCAGCAGTCGCGGCACCGGGAAGGAACTGTTTTTT TRBJ1-4 NA NA TRBV27
CASSPTWASVNNEQFF TGTGCCAGCAGCCCAACATGGGCTAGCGTAAACAATGAGCAGTTCTTC TRBJ2-1 many NA TRBV12-3/TRBV12-4
CSVTSAGEDTGELFF TGCAGCGTTACATCGGCAGGGGAGGACACCGGGGAGCTGTTTTTT TRBJ2-2 many NA TRBV29-1
CASSPGTSGSWSSYEQYF TGTGCCAGCAGCCCAGGGACTAGCGGGAGCTGGTCCTCCTACGAGCAGTACTTC TRBJ2-7 NA TRBD2 TRBV11-2
CASSLVPGEPYEQYF TGCGCCAGCAGCTTGGTTCCGGGGGAACCCTACGAGCAGTACTTC TRBJ2-7 few NA TRBV5-1
CASSRLAGGFNEQFF TGTGCCAGTAGCCGACTAGCGGGAGGGTTCAATGAGCAGTTCTTC TRBJ2-1 NA TRBD2 TRBV19
CASSKGVTARANYGYTF TGTGCCAGCAGCAAAGGGGTGACGGCCCGAGCTAACTATGGCTACACCTTC TRBJ1-2 NA NA TRBV21-1
CATLTGGVASTDTQYF TGTGCCACCCTGACGGGAGGGGTTGCTAGCACAGATACGCAGTATTTT TRBJ2-3 few TRBD2 TRBV24-1
CASSERNYEQYF TGTGCCAGCAGTGAGAGAAACTACGAGCAGTACTTC TRBJ2-7 NA NA TRBV2
CASRYSPPPRAYNEQFF TGTGCAAGTCGCTACAGCCCTCCTCCGCGGGCCTACAATGAGCAGTTCTTC TRBJ2-1 NA NA TRBV12-2
CASSLMEVYNEQFF TGTGCCAGCAGTTTAATGGAGGTTTACAATGAGCAGTTCTTC TRBJ2-1 NA NA TRBV12-3/TRBV12-4
CASSLASGTSGSSYNEQFF TGCGCCAGCAGCTTGGCCTCCGGGACTAGCGGTAGCTCCTACAATGAGCAGTTCTTC TRBJ2-1 many TRBD2 TRBV5-1
CATSHVGEETQYF TGTGCCACCAGTCATGTGGGGGAAGAGACCCAGTACTTC TRBJ2-5 NA NA TRBV24-1
CAISQRDSAGQTSGNTIYF TGTGCCATCAGTCAACGAGATTCTGCGGGACAAACGTCTGGAAACACCATATATTTT TRBJ1-3 NA NA TRBV10-3
CASRIRSTGIYEQYF TGCGCCAGCCGGATCCGATCGACAGGGATCTACGAGCAGTACTTC TRBJ2-7 NA TRBD1 TRBV4-1
CASSPSGEGQGSYEQFF TGTGCCAGCAGTCCCAGTGGGGAGGGACAGGGGAGCTATGAGCAGTTCTTC TRBJ2-1 many TRBD1 TRBV12-3/TRBV12-4
CASSQEWPRRGRFRYEQYF TGTGCCAGCAGCCAAGAATGGCCTAGAAGGGGACGGTTCCGCTACGAGCAGTACTTC TRBJ2-7 NA NA TRBV3-1
CASSPSLGQASYEQYF TGTGCCAGCAGTCCCTCGTTGGGACAGGCAAGCTACGAGCAGTACTTC TRBJ2-7 NA TRBD1 TRBV7-9
CASRDGYTGELFF TGTGCCAGCAGGGACGGTTACACCGGGGAGCTGTTTTTT TRBJ2-2 many NA TRBV6-1
CASRSGVSYEQYF TGTGCCAGCAGATCCGGGGTCTCCTACGAGCAGTACTTC TRBJ2-7 many NA TRBV25-1
CASSFEPNTEAFF TGTGCCAGCAGCTTCGAGCCGAACACTGAAGCTTTCTTT TRBJ1-1 few NA TRBV5-5
CASSMLGASRETQYF TGTGCCAGTAGTATGCTGGGGGCCTCAAGAGAGACCCAGTACTTC TRBJ2-5 many NA TRBV19
CATSRVGGRANVLTF TGTGCCACCAGCAGAGTTGGGGGCCGGGCCAACGTCCTGACTTTC TRBJ2-6 few NA TRBV15
CASSHLSGTSGDTQYF TGCGCCAGCAGCCACCTATCCGGGACTAGCGGGGATACGCAGTATTTT TRBJ2-3 NA TRBD2 TRBV4-3
CASSLARPGRSGANVLTF TGTGCCAGCAGCTTAGCGCGTCCAGGACGATCAGGGGCCAACGTCCTGACTTTC TRBJ2-6 few NA TRBV11-1
CASSECTRAKNIQYF TGTGCCAGCAGCGAATGCACGAGGGCCAAAAACATTCAGTACTTC TRBJ2-4 few NA TRBV21-1
CASSPWGPYTSYEQYF TGTGCCAGCAGCCCCTGGGGACCTTACACATCCTACGAGCAGTACTTC TRBJ2-7 NA NA TRBV7-8
CSASAASEVTDTQYF TGCAGTGCTAGTGCAGCTAGCGAGGTCACAGATACGCAGTATTTT TRBJ2-3 many NA TRBV20-1
CASSSGQGTEKLFF TGTGCCAGCAGTTCAGGACAGGGAACTGAAAAACTGTTTTTT TRBJ1-4 NA TRBD1 TRBV6-5
CASSLILGLGLTDTQYF TGTGCCAGCAGCTTAATATTGGGCCTAGGCCTTACAGATACGCAGTATTTT TRBJ2-3 NA NA TRBV11-2
CAISETNQGTGSYNEQFF TGTGCCATCAGTGAGACCAACCAAGGGACAGGGTCCTACAATGAGCAGTTCTTC TRBJ2-1 many TRBD1 TRBV10-3